This is a list of T cell receptor beta chains from one sample in a study of blood T cells in healthy people across ages. TCRdb itself ran the 5' RACE reads through MiXCR, one entry per CDR3 protein. The sample lists fewer than 1,200,000 distinct CDR3 sequences, less than 25% seen once, with around 0.75% in the top ten. These data also featured in a second study, about T cells of mothers and their children.

The sample taken for sequencing was blood. The receptor source for this set is a girl aged 2-9 years in good health. The CDR3 runs from the conserved cysteine through the conserved F or W. Fields, in order: J gene, V gene, CDR3 protein.

TRBJ2-5 | TRBV6-1 | CASSRPPAGVYETQYF
TRBJ2-5 | TRBV3-1 | CASSQEGFGGTQYF
TRBJ1-1 | TRBV12-3/TRBV12-4 | CASSPTAEDTEAFF
TRBJ1-1 | TRBV6-6 | CASRDLLNTEAFF
NA | TRBV20-1 | CSARERGGYEQYF
TRBJ2-6 | TRBV24-1 | CATSDPSLAAGANVLTF
TRBJ2-7 | TRBV29-1 | CSVEGGAREQYF
TRBJ2-5 | TRBV27 | CASSFRSSIQETQYF
TRBJ2-5 | TRBV7-9 | CASSPTGPQETQYF
TRBJ1-2 | TRBV28 | CASSLIDYGYTF
NA | TRBV24-1 | CATSASGGPSSEQYF